The 9 T cell receptor beta chains below all came from one sample that was sequenced in a study of T cell changes during pregnancy in multiple sclerosis. Using immunoSEQ multiplex PCR, the repertoire was profiled, and TCRdb retains in-frame clones only, with some absent. The sample includes 100,000 to 140,000 clones, 85% to 95% seen only once; the top ten take 0.65% to 0.9%. The specimen comprised peripheral blood, sampled in the third trimester of pregnancy. The receptors shown here come from a female donor in good health, enrolled as a control in a pregnancy study.

The rearrangement links TRBV6-1 to TRBJ1-2; maybe TRBD1 (5 bases). Germline CDR1 reads MNHNS; CDR2 reads SASEGT. This CDR3 comprises 13 residues. V lost 3 bases and J 6 bases, leaving 11 bases between the germline ends. The CDR3, as DNA: TGTGCCAGCAGTGACGGCAGGGTCCATGGCTACACCTTC. Translation: CASSDGRVHGYTF.

The rearrangement uses TRBV5-5 and TRBJ1-5, with 9 bases aligning to TRBD1. The CDR3 covers 15 residues. J lost 4 bases, V lost 3 bases, and 5 bases had no gene match. CDR1 is SGHKS and CDR2 is YYEKEE in the germline V gene (reference sequence). The CDR3 DNA sequence: TGTGCCAGCAGCTCCGGGACAGGGTGGAATCAGCCCCAGCATTTT. Translated: CASSSGTGWNQPQHF.

The V gene is TRBV2, the J gene TRBJ1-3; unclear D gene. The length of the CDR3 is 14 residues. V lost 3 bases to trimming and J lost 0 bases, with 6 bases between them. The germline CDR1 and CDR2 sequences are SNHLY and FYNNEI. The CDR3 reads CASSDRVSGNTIYF. CDR3 coding DNA: TGTGCCAGCAGTGATCGGGTCTCTGGAAACACCATATATTTT.

The rearrangement uses TRBV7-2 and TRBJ1-1; TRBD1 is a possible D gene (5 bases). V was shortened by 5 bases and J by 1 base, with 17 bases between the two germline ends. Per germline, CDR1 SGHTA and CDR2 FQGNSA. This CDR3 contains 16 residues. As DNA, the CDR3 is TGTGCCAGCAGCCCCAGCGAACCGACAGAGAACACTGAAGCTTTCTTT. It codes for CASSPSEPTENTEAFF.

The chain joins TRBV6-1 to TRBJ2-5; 15 bases line up with TRBD2. The CDR3 extends over 15 amino acids. Losses at the gene ends were 4 bases for V and 5 bases for J; bases not matched to a gene: 2. Germline V gene data show CDR1 as MNHNS and CDR2 as SASEGT. CDR3 loop: CASSGTSGGAETQYF. The CDR3 bases are TGTGCCAGCAGTGGGACTAGCGGGGGGGCCGAGACCCAGTACTTC.

The chain joins TRBV27 to TRBJ1-2; D may be TRBD1 (6 bases). The CDR3 extends over 13 amino acids. The V gene's germline CDR1 is MNHEY and CDR2 SMNVEV (reference sequence). V lost 5 bases and J lost 8, with 15 bases in between. As DNA, the CDR3 is TGTGCCAGCAGTCCGAGGTACAGGGACGGCTACACCTTC. Amino acids: CASSPRYRDGYTF.

This clone was observed once. The rearrangement joins TRBV6-6 to TRBJ2-7; the match to TRBD1 covers 9 bases. The V and J ends lost 8 bases and 2 bases, in that order; junction bases with no gene match: 10. The CDR3 runs to 15 residues. Germline V gene data show CDR1 as MNHNY and CDR2 as SVGAGI (reference sequence). CDR3 sequence reads: CASSQGAAGTYEQYF. DNA for the CDR3: TGTGCCAGCTCACAGGGGGCTGCGGGGACCTACGAGCAGTACTTC.

This chain uses TRBV4-1 with TRBJ1-2; 8 positions agree with TRBD1. Germline trimming cut 4 bases from V and 6 bases from J; bases unmatched to any gene: 10. Per the germline V gene, CDR1 is MGHRA and CDR2 is YSYEKL. This CDR3 has 15 amino acids. The CDR3 is CASSRRDRSPDGYTF. The CDR3 DNA sequence: TGCGCCAGCAGCCGCCGGGACAGGTCCCCTGATGGCTACACCTTC.

The chain uses TRBV2 and TRBJ2-7; TRBD1 aligns across 7 bases. V was clipped by 4 bases and J by 0 bases; unmatched bases: 3. The germline V gene encodes CDR1 SNHLY and CDR2 FYNNEI. The CDR3 loop spans 14 amino acids. CDR3: CASSARQGSYEQYF. The CDR3, as DNA: TGTGCCAGCAGTGCCCGACAGGGCTCCTACGAGCAGTACTTC.